Below, one T cell receptor beta chain is given with its context. What it binds is unknown. The PCR employed 60 Vbeta primers together with 13 Jbeta primers. The repertoire was sequenced with immunoSEQ multiplex PCR; TCRdb's copy has only in-frame clones and lacks some. This repertoire shows some 200,000 clones, about 9.4% found once; its top ten account for over 1%. The record originates from a study of cytomegalovirus exposure and HLA in healthy donors. Study-level background: From donors who were HLA-typed, an early data release held 80 million or so unique TCRs.

CDR1 is SGHAT and CDR2 is FQNNGV in the germline V gene. The CDR3 has 14 amino acids. V lost 2 bases to trimming and J lost 0 bases, with 8 bases between them. Study-wide results and limits: Reports showed the classifier diagnosing cytomegalovirus status with high specificity and sensitivity. A previous analysis found most TCR beta V segments productive roughly 90% or roughly 30% of the time. Later on, an analysis showed TCR association rates differing by HLA locus, with DRB1 the most and HLA-C the fewest.

V gene TRBV11-2 combines with J gene TRBJ2-7; tentative D call: TRBD1 (6 bases). Material for sequencing was PBMCs. This receptor was taken from a woman between 25 and 40 years old in good health and CMV-seropositive. CDR3 residues: CASSLQGRSYEQYF. CDR3 DNA sequence: TGTGCCAGCAGCTTACAGGGGCGCTCCTACGAGCAGTACTTC.